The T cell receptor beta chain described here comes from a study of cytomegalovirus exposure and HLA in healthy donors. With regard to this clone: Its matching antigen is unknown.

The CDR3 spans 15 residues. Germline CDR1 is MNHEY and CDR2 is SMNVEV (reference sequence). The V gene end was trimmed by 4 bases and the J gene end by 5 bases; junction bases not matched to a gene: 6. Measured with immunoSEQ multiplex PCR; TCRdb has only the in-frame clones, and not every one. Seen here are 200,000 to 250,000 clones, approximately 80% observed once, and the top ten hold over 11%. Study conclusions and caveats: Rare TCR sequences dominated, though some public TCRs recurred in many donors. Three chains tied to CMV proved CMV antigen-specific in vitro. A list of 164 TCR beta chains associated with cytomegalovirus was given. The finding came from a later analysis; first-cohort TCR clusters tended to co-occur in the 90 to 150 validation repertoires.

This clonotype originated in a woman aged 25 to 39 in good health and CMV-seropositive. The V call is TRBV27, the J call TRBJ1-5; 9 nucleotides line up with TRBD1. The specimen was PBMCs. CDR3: CASSYTGGEDQPQHF. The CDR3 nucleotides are TGTGCCAGCAGTTACACAGGGGGCGAAGATCAGCCCCAGCATTTT.